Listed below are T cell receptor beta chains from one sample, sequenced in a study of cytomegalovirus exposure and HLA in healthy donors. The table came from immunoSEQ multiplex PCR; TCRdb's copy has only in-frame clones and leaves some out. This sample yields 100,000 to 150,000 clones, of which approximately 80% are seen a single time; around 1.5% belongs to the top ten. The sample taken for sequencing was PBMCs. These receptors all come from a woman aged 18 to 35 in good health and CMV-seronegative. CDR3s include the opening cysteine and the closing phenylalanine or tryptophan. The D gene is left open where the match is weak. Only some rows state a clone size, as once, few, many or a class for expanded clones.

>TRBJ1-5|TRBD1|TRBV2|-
CASSNRQGAQPQHF
TGTGCCAGCAGTAACAGACAGGGGGCTCAGCCCCAGCATTTT
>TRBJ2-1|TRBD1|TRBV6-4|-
CASSDAGTEAYNEQFF
TGTGCCAGCAGTGACGCAGGGACAGAAGCCTACAATGAGCAGTTCTTC
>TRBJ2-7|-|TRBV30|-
CAWRPSYRQIYEQYF
TGTGCCTGGCGACCTTCTTACAGACAGATCTACGAGCAGTACTTC
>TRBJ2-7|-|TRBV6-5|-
CASSDILVYEQYF
TGTGCCAGCAGTGACATACTAGTCTACGAGCAGTACTTC
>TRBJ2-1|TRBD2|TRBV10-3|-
CAISESLAGRGEQFF
TGTGCCATCAGTGAGTCATTAGCGGGTAGGGGTGAGCAGTTCTTC
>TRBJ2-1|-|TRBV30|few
CAWSVGGLNNEQFF
TGTGCCTGGAGTGTGGGGGGGCTCAACAATGAGCAGTTCTTC
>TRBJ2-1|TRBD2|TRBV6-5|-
CASGEGAGSNEQFF
TGTGCCAGCGGGGAGGGAGCTGGTAGCAATGAGCAGTTCTTC
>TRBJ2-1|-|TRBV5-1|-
CASSLGGAYNEQFF
TGCGCCAGCAGCTTGGGGGGGGCCTACAATGAGCAGTTCTTC
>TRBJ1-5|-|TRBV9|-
CASSVGAGNQPQHF
TGTGCCAGCAGCGTAGGGGCGGGGAATCAGCCCCAGCATTTT
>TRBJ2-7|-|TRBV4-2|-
CASSPPGGAGFRQYF
TGTGCCAGCAGCCCCCCTGGGGGAGCGGGCTTCCGGCAGTACTTC
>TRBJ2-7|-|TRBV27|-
CASKRGRVWEQYF
TGTGCCAGCAAGCGTGGCAGGGTCTGGGAGCAGTACTTC
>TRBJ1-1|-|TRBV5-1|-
CASSPNFGGWNTEAFF
TGCGCCAGCAGCCCTAATTTCGGGGGATGGAACACTGAAGCTTTCTTT
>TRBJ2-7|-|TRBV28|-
CASSLGGPPSYEQYF
TGTGCCAGCAGTTTAGGAGGGCCCCCCTCCTACGAGCAGTACTTC
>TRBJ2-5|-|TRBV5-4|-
CASSFPSGSGTQYF
TGTGCCAGCAGCTTCCCCTCAGGGTCGGGGACCCAGTACTTC
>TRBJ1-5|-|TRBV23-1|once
CASSQCEGEQPQHF
TGCGCCAGCAGTCAGTGCGAGGGGGAACAGCCCCAGCATTTT
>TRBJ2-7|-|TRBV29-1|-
CSGIQNIYEQYF
TGCAGCGGTATACAGAATATCTACGAGCAGTACTTC
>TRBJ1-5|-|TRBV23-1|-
CARQGNQPQHF
TGCGCCAGACAGGGCAATCAGCCCCAGCATTTT
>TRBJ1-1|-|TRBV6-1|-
CASSEAGGNTEAFF
TGTGCCAGCAGTGAAGCAGGGGGGAACACTGAAGCTTTCTTT
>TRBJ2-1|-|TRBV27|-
CASSVIGNEQFF
TGTGCCAGCAGTGTAATCGGGAATGAGCAGTTCTTC
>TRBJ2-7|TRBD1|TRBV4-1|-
CASSLGTAMSYEQYF
TGCGCCAGCAGCCTTGGGACAGCGATGTCCTACGAGCAGTACTTC
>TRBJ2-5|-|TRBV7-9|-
CASSPRLESFETQYF
TGTGCCAGCAGCCCCCGACTAGAAAGCTTTGAGACCCAGTACTTC
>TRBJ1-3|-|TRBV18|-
CASSVGRETSGNTIYF
TGTGCCAGCTCGGTGGGTCGGGAGACTTCTGGAAACACCATATATTTT
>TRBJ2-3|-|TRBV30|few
CAWSVRRGTDTQYF
TGTGCCTGGAGTGTACGAAGGGGGACAGATACGCAGTATTTT
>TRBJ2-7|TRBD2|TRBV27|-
CASSLLVSGGSYEQYF
TGTGCCAGCAGTTTACTCGTTAGCGGGGGCTCCTACGAGCAGTACTTC
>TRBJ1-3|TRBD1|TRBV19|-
CASSSTGTGGGNTIYF
TGTGCCAGTAGTTCCACCGGGACAGGGGGCGGAAACACCATATATTTT
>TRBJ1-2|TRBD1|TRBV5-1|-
CASSWGQGDGYTF
TGCGCCAGCAGCTGGGGACAGGGCGATGGCTACACCTTC
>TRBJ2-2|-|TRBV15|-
CATRSPLSGELFF
TGTGCCACCAGGTCCCCCCTCTCCGGGGAGCTGTTTTTT
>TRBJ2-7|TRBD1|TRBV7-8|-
CASSGRPGTGIRVYEQYF
TGTGCCAGCAGCGGACGGCCCGGGACAGGGATTAGGGTCTACGAGCAGTACTTC
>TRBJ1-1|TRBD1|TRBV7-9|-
CASSLADRGLMNTEAFF
TGTGCCAGCAGCTTAGCGGACAGGGGGCTAATGAACACTGAAGCTTTCTTT
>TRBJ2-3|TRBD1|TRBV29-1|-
CSVAGQGGTDTQYF
TGCAGCGTCGCCGGACAGGGTGGCACAGATACGCAGTATTTT
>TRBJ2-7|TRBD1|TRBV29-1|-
CSVGGQGSSEQYF
TGCAGCGTCGGGGGACAGGGATCATCCGAGCAGTACTTC